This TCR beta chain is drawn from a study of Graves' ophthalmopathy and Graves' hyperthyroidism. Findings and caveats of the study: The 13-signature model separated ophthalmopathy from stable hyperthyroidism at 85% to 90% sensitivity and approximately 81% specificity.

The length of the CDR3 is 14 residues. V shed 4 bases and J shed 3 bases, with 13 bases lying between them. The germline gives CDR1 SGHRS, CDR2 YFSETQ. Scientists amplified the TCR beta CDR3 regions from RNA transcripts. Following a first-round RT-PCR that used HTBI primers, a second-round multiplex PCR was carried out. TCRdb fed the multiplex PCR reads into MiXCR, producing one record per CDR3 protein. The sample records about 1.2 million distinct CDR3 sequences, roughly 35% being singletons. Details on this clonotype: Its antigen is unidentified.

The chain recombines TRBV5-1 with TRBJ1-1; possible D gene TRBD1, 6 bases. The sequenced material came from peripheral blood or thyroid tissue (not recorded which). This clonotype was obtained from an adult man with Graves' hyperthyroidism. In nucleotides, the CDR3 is TGCGCCAGCAGCCCCCAGGGGACGGACACTGAAGCTTTCTTT. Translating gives CASSPQGTDTEAFF. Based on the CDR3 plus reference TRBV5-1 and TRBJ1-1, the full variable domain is KAGVTQTPRYLIKTRGQQVTLSCSPISGHRSVSWYQQTPGQGLQFLFEYFSETQRNKGNFPGRFSGRQFSNSRSEMNVSTLELGDSALYLCASSPQGTDTEAFFGQGTRLTVV.